The 5 T cell receptor beta chains below all came from one sample that was sequenced in a study of cytomegalovirus exposure and HLA in healthy donors. PCR employed 60 Vbeta and 13 Jbeta primers. Clones were read by immunoSEQ multiplex PCR, and TCRdb kept only the in-frame ones, dropping some. The sample holds 60,000 to 90,000 clones, roughly 84% seen once. The sample comprised PBMCs. The source is an older man in good health and CMV-seropositive.

V gene TRBV6-5 combines with J gene TRBJ1-1; D is perhaps TRBD1 (5 bases). Between the trimmed V and J ends, which lost 0 bases and 1 base, there was a span of 9 bases. The CDR3 consists of 15 residues. The germline V gene has CDR1 MNHEY and CDR2 SVGAGI. The CDR3 coding sequence is TGTGCCAGCAGTTACTCGATTACAGGGAACACTGAAGCTTTCTTT. Its protein is CASSYSITGNTEAFF.

This sequence joins TRBV4-3 and TRBJ2-5; 8 bases fit TRBD2. The CDR3 contains 15 residues. From germline, CDR1 is LGHNA and CDR2 YSLEER. V lost 0 bases, J lost 11 bases, and 11 bases stayed unmatched. The CDR3 coding sequence is TGCGCCAGCAGCCAAGATCGGCTAGCGGGCCTGGTGCAGTACTTC. Amino acid sequence: CASSQDRLAGLVQYF.

The chain uses TRBV30 and TRBJ1-1; D possibly corresponds to TRBD1 (6 bases). CDR1 is GTSNPN and CDR2 is SVGIG in the germline V gene (reference sequence). The CDR3 runs 12 residues. Trimming took 6 bases from V and 5 from J, leaving 13 bases between them. The CDR3 region has the DNA TGTGCCTGCGCCAACAGGGTTACTGAAGCTTTCTTT. Encoded protein: CACANRVTEAFF.

The chain combines TRBV21-1 with TRBJ1-5; the table assigns TRBD1, which was not confirmed against the DNA. TRBV21-1 is a known pseudogene. The CDR3 totals 12 residues. The CDR3 DNA reads TGTGCCAGCAGCATACAGGATCAGCCCCAGCATTTT. Its protein product is CASSIQDQPQHF.

The chain carries TRBV7-2 and TRBJ2-1; unclear D gene. The germline V gene encodes CDR1 SGHTA and CDR2 FQGNSA. The CDR3 is 13 residues long. V lost 1 base, J lost 9 bases, and 10 bases lay in between. In DNA, the CDR3 is TGTGCCAGCAGCTTAGACCCAGTCCCTGAGCAGTTCTTC. Its translation: CASSLDPVPEQFF.